What follows describes a single T cell receptor beta chain. Its antigen is currently unknown. The TCRbeta library was prepared with unique molecular identifiers. TCRdb called the PCR reads again in MiXCR, with one record for every CDR3 protein. The table records about 980,000 distinct CDR3 sequences, about 30% of them present only once. These data come from a study of T-cell reconstitution after alpha-beta-depleted transplantation in children. Study-wide findings and caveats: Where some patients showed high TCRbeta diversity at day 60, it came from recipient T cells and thymic progenitors that had survived.

Germline V lookup: CDR1 SGHVS, CDR2 FQNEAQ. The CDR3 length is 15 residues. The junction had 2 bases not matched to a gene; V was cut back by 1 base and J by 3 bases. This receptor was taken from a boy less than two years old who had a stem cell transplant for SCID, so the T cells may come from the graft donor. This specimen was PBMCs, mostly from graft donor cells, taken 360 days after TCRalphabeta/CD19-depleted stem cell transplant. This chain joins TRBV7-8 and TRBJ2-7; 11 nucleotides line up with TRBD1. The CDR3 bases are TGTGCCAGCAGCTTAGAGGGACAGGGGGGCTACGAGCAGTACTTC. Translation: CASSLEGQGGYEQYF. Full variable domain (outside the CDR3, taken from reference TRBV7-8 and TRBJ2-7): GAGVSQSPRYKVAKRGQDVALRCDPISGHVSLFWYQQALGQGPEFLTYFQNEAQLDKSGLPSDRFFAERPEGSVSTLKIQRTQQEDSAVYLCASSLEGQGGYEQYFGPGTRLTVT.